This TCR beta chain was captured by sequencing in a study of cytomegalovirus exposure and HLA in healthy donors. Study-wide results and limits: Researchers had no immune exposure information except CMV serostatus available. Other equally common chains were less clonally expanded than HLA-associated TCR beta chains, a later analysis showed. In a later analysis, across HLA loci, associated TCR counts were highest for DRB1, lowest for HLA-C. With later analysis, a missense DCLRE1C variant became linked to TCR beta V- and J-gene trimming.

PCR amplification relied on 60 Vbeta primers (plus 13 Jbeta primers). The protocol was immunoSEQ multiplex PCR, while the TCRdb copy is restricted to in-frame clones and leaves out a portion. Here the sample spans almost 200,000 clones, around 78% being singletons. Remarks on this clone: The antigen remains unidentified.

The CDR3 has 15 amino acids. Germline CDR1 and CDR2: LGHNA and YNFKEQ. The ends lost 4 bases at V and 5 bases at J; junction bases unmatched: 7. The V gene is TRBV4-2, the J gene TRBJ2-1, with 8 positions matching TRBD2. This receptor was obtained from a man aged 30 to 45 in good health and CMV-seronegative. The sample consisted of PBMCs. The CDR3 is CASSLGTRGNNEQFF. The DNA of the CDR3 is TGTGCCAGCAGCCTCGGGACTAGGGGAAACAATGAGCAGTTCTTC.